These T cell receptor beta chains were read from a single sample in a study of cytomegalovirus exposure and HLA in healthy donors. Produced via immunoSEQ multiplex PCR; TCRdb's table is partial and in-frame only. The sample records roughly 130,000 clones, approximately 70% being singletons. Sequencing used PBMCs. The receptors shown here come from an older woman in good health and CMV-seropositive. The CDR3 runs from the conserved cysteine through the conserved F or W. The D gene is left open where the match is weak. Only part of the rows carry a size: once, few, many, or a class if the clone is expanded.

>NA|once|TRBV27|TRBJ1-1
TGTGCCAGCAGTTCCCCCAACAGAGACACTGAAGCTTTCTTT
CASSSPNRDTEAFF
>NA|NA|TRBV28|TRBJ2-7
TGTGCCAGCAGTTTATCTGTTAGGCGGGTTTCCTACGAGCAGTACTTC
CASSLSVRRVSYEQYF
>NA|NA|TRBV4-2|TRBJ1-3
TGTGCCAGCAGCCAAGGGGGGGAAAACACCATATATTTT
CASSQGGENTIYF
>NA|NA|TRBV5-1|TRBJ2-3
TGCGCCAGCAGCTCGAGTACTCTGACAGGTCAGACGGATACGCAGTATTTT
CASSSSTLTGQTDTQYF
>NA|NA|TRBV9|TRBJ1-1
TGTGCCAGCAGCGCATTTGACTCGAACACTGAAGCTTTCTTT
CASSAFDSNTEAFF
>TRBD1|NA|TRBV10-1|TRBJ1-6
TGCGCCAGCAGTTCCGACAGGGCTGATTCACCCCTCCACTTT
CASSSDRADSPLHF
>NA|NA|TRBV5-1|TRBJ2-5
TGCGCCAGCAGCGAAGGACTTGTTCAAGAGACCCAGTACTTC
CASSEGLVQETQYF
>NA|NA|TRBV7-6|TRBJ2-1
TGTGCCAGCAGCTTAACGACAGACTCCTACAATGAGCAGTTCTTC
CASSLTTDSYNEQFF
>TRBD1|NA|TRBV18|TRBJ2-7
TGTGCCAGCTCACCGGGACAGAGCTCCTACGAGCAGTACTTC
CASSPGQSSYEQYF
>NA|once|TRBV11-2|TRBJ2-7
TGTGCCAGCAGCCGGGATCACTACGAGCAGTACTTC
CASSRDHYEQYF
>NA|few|TRBV5-1|TRBJ2-3
TGCGCCAGCAGCTTGGCGAGTGGTTTCACAGATACGCAGTATTTT
CASSLASGFTDTQYF
>TRBD1|NA|TRBV5-4|TRBJ1-3
TGTGCCAGCAGCCCTAGGACAGGATCTGGAAACACCATATATTTT
CASSPRTGSGNTIYF
>NA|NA|TRBV6-6|TRBJ1-1
TGTGCCAGCAGTTACTCGGGCAGGGGCACTGAAGCTTTCTTT
CASSYSGRGTEAFF
>NA|NA|TRBV2|TRBJ2-7
TGTGCCAGCTCCGCGGAGTCCTACGAGCAGTACTTC
CASSAESYEQYF
>NA|NA|TRBV5-1|TRBJ2-5
TGCGCCAGCAGCATACAAGAGACCCAGTACTTC
CASSIQETQYF
>TRBD1|once|TRBV7-8|TRBJ2-2
TGTGCCAGCAGCCTACAGGGGAACGCGAACACCGGGGAGCTGTTTTTT
CASSLQGNANTGELFF
>NA|few|TRBV7-9|TRBJ1-1
TGTTCCAGCAGCTTATTCCCAGGGGAAGCTTTCTTT
CSSSLFPGEAFF
>TRBD1|few|TRBV6-5|TRBJ1-6
TGTGCCAGCAGTTACTCGAGATCCAGGGGGGATTCACCCCTCCACTTT
CASSYSRSRGDSPLHF
>NA|once|TRBV5-4|TRBJ1-4
TGTGCCAGCACCCCCGAGACTAATGAAAAACTGTTTTTT
CASTPETNEKLFF
>TRBD1|NA|TRBV5-8|TRBJ1-1
TGTGCCAGCAGCTTATTTAGGGGACAGGGGAACACTGAAGCTTTCTTT
CASSLFRGQGNTEAFF
>TRBD1|NA|TRBV25-1|TRBJ2-7
TGTGCCAGCAGTGTAGAAGGGACAGGGACCTACGAGCAGTACTTC
CASSVEGTGTYEQYF
>NA|NA|TRBV5-4|TRBJ1-1
TGTGCCAGCAGCTTGGTCCCGGGAGGGACCAACCTGAACACTGAAGCTTTCTTT
CASSLVPGGTNLNTEAFF
>NA|NA|TRBV9|TRBJ1-2
TGTGCCAGCAGAGGTAGACAGTCTTTTAACTATGGCTACACCTTC
CASRGRQSFNYGYTF
>NA|NA|TRBV2|TRBJ1-2
TGTGCCAGCAGTTTCCGGGTCGACGGAGGCTACACCTTC
CASSFRVDGGYTF
>NA|NA|TRBV5-3|TRBJ1-5
TGTGCCAGAAGCCATTACTGGGACACACGTAGGCCCCAGCATTTT
CARSHYWDTRRPQHF
>TRBD2|NA|TRBV9|TRBJ2-2
TGTGCCAGCAGCTTAGGGACTAGCGGGGGCCGGAACACCGGGGAGCTGTTTTTT
CASSLGTSGGRNTGELFF
>NA|NA|TRBV18|TRBJ1-6
TGTGCCAGCTCTTCTGGGGTGGACACCCTCCACTTT
CASSSGVDTLHF
>TRBD1|NA|TRBV5-1|TRBJ2-3
TGCGCCAGCAGCCCGACAGGGGCCGATACGCAGTATTTT
CASSPTGADTQYF
>NA|few|TRBV5-1|TRBJ1-1
TGCGCCAGCAGCGTATGGGGCCCAAACACTGAAGCTTTCTTT
CASSVWGPNTEAFF
>TRBD1|few|TRBV5-1|TRBJ2-5
TGCGCCAGCAGCCTGCGTGCCACAGGGGTGGAGACCCAGTACTTC
CASSLRATGVETQYF
>NA|NA|TRBV9|TRBJ2-7
TGTGCCAGCAGCGTAGATCAGGAGGTAAGCGAGCAGTACTTC
CASSVDQEVSEQYF
>TRBD2|NA|TRBV11-2|TRBJ2-3
TGTGCCAGCAGCTTAGGCGGTAGCGGGGCCACAGATACGCAGTATTTT
CASSLGGSGATDTQYF
>TRBD1|NA|TRBV2|TRBJ2-7
TGTGCCAGCAGTGAGATAGACAGGGACTACGAGCAGTACTTC
CASSEIDRDYEQYF
>NA|NA|TRBV6-5|TRBJ2-5
TGTGCCAGCAGTTACCAGTTCCAAGAGACCCAGTACTTC
CASSYQFQETQYF
>TRBD1|few|TRBV27|TRBJ1-5
TGTGCCAGCAGTTTTCGGGCAGGGGGCAACAATCAGCCCCAGCATTTT
CASSFRAGGNNQPQHF
>NA|NA|TRBV5-1|TRBJ2-1
TGCGCCAGCAGCCCTGGACAGAGCTCCTACAATGAGCAGTTCTTC
CASSPGQSSYNEQFF
>TRBD1|NA|TRBV9|TRBJ2-5
TGTGCCAGCAGCGTCACAGACAGGGGGTTAGAGACCCAGTACTTC
CASSVTDRGLETQYF
>NA|NA|TRBV11-2|TRBJ1-1
TGTGCCAGCAGCCAAAGCTTGAACACTGAAGCTTTCTTT
CASSQSLNTEAFF
>TRBD2|once|TRBV10-3|TRBJ2-7
TGTGCCATCAGTGAGCCGGGGGGGGGACTTTACGAGCAGTACTTC
CAISEPGGGLYEQYF
>NA|few|TRBV7-9|TRBJ1-5
TGTGCCAGCAGCTTAGGTGGGTCAACTTCCCCATCAGGGACCCAGCATTTT
CASSLGGSTSPSGTQHF
>TRBD1|once|TRBV4-2|TRBJ1-2
TGTGCCAGCAGCCAGCAAGCTGTTGACAGGGTGGGTGGCTACACCTTC
CASSQQAVDRVGGYTF
>NA|NA|TRBV7-3|TRBJ1-1
TGTGCCAGCAGCTTAACGGGGAGGGGGAGCACTGAAGCTTTCTTT
CASSLTGRGSTEAFF
>TRBD1|NA|TRBV4-1|TRBJ2-1
TGCGCCAGCAGCCACCCACCGGACAGGGGCTACAATGAGCAGTTCTTC
CASSHPPDRGYNEQFF
>NA|NA|TRBV5-1|TRBJ1-6
TGCGCCAGCAGCTGGAACCGGGTAACTTGGGATTCACCCCTCCACTTT
CASSWNRVTWDSPLHF
>NA|NA|TRBV6-1|TRBJ1-5
TGTGCCAGCAGCGATGACATCAATCAGCCCCAGCATTTT
CASSDDINQPQHF
>TRBD1|NA|TRBV4-1|TRBJ2-7
TGCGCCAGCAGCCTCAGGACGGGACAGGCCTACACCGACGAGCAGTACTTC
CASSLRTGQAYTDEQYF
>NA|NA|TRBV4-1|TRBJ2-6
TGCGCCAGCAGCCAAAAAACTTCAGGGGTTGGGGCCAACGTCCTGACTTTC
CASSQKTSGVGANVLTF
>NA|NA|TRBV5-1|TRBJ1-6
TGCGCCAGCAGGAGGGATAATTCACCCCTCCACTTT
CASRRDNSPLHF